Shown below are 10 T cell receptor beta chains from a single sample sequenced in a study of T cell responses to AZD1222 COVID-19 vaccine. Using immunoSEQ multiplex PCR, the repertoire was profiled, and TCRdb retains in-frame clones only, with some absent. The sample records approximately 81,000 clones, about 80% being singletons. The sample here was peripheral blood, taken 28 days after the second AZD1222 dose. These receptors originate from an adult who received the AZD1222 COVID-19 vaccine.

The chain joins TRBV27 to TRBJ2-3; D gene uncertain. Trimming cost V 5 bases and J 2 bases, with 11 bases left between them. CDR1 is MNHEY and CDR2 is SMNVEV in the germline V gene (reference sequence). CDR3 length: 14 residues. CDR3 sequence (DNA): TGTGCCAGCAGTCTACGCTCCCTCACAGATACGCAGTATTTT. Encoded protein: CASSLRSLTDTQYF.

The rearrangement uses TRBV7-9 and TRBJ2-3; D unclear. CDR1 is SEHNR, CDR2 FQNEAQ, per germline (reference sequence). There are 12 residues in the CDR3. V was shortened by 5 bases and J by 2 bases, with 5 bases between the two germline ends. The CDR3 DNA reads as TGTGCCAGCAGCCTCTCCACAGATACGCAGTATTTT. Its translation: CASSLSTDTQYF.

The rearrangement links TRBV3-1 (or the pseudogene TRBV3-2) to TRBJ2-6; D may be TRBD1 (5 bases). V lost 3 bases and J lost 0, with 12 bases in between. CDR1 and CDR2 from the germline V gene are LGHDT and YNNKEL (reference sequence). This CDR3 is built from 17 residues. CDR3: CASSHTGPISGANVLTF. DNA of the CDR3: TGTGCCAGCAGCCACACAGGACCTATCTCTGGGGCCAACGTCCTGACTTTC.

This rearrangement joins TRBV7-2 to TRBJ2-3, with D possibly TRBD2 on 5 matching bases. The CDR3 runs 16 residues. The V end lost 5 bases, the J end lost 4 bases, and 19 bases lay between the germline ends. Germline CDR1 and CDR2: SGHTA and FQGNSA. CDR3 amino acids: CASSPNGVGTADTQYF. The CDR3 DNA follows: TGTGCCAGCAGCCCCAACGGGGTGGGAACAGCAGATACGCAGTATTTT.

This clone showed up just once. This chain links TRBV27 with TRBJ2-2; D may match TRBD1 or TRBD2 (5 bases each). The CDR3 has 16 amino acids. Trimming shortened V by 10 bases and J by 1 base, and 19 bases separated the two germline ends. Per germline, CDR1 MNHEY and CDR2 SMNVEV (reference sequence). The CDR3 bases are TGTGCCATCAAGCTGACCGGGACCAAGAACACCGGGGAGCTGTTTTTT. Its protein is CAIKLTGTKNTGELFF.

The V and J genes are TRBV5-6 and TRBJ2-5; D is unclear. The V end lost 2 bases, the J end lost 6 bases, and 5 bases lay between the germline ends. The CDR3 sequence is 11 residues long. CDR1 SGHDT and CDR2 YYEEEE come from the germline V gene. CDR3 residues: CASSFDQTQYF. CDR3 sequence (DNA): TGTGCCAGCAGCTTCGACCAGACCCAGTACTTC.

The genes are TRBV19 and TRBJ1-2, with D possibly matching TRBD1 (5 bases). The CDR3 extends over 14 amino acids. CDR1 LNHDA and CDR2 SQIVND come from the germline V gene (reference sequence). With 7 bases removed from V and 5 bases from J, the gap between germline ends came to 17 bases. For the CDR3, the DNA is TGTGCCAGTAAACCCGACAGTTTTAGGTATGGCTACACCTTC. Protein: CASKPDSFRYGYTF.

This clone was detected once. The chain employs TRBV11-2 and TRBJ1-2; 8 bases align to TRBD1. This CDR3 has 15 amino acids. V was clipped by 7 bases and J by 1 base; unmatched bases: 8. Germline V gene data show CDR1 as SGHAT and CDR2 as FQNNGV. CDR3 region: CASNAGGWVNYGYTF. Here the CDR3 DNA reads TGTGCCAGCAATGCAGGGGGCTGGGTTAACTATGGCTACACCTTC.

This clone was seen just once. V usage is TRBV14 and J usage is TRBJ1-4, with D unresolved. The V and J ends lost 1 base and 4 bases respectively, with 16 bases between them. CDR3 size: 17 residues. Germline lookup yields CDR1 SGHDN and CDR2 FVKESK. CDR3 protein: CASSQGRLSGNNEKLFF. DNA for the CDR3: TGTGCCAGCAGCCAAGGCCGCCTCTCGGGGAATAATGAAAAACTGTTTTTT.

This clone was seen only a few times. The CDR3 sequence is CASSPNPPGTEAFF. The CDR3 nucleotides read TGTGCCAGCTCACCGAACCCCCCGGGCACTGAAGCTTTCTTT. The chain uses TRBV18 and TRBJ1-1; D unresolved. The CDR3 consists of 14 residues. In germline, CDR1 is KGHSH, CDR2 LQKENI. Trimming cost V 3 bases and J 4 bases, with 12 bases left between them.